One sample yielded the 9 T cell receptor beta chains listed below, sequenced in a study of cytotoxic CD8 clonotypes in ibrutinib-treated CLL. This table comes from immunoSEQ multiplex PCR, and its TCRdb copy is limited to in-frame clones, with some not included. The sample records some 150,000 clones, 79% being singletons. The sequences come from PBMCs, collected after 12 months of ibrutinib treatment. The receptor set was obtained from a human donor with chronic lymphocytic leukemia.

The chain uses TRBV12-5 and TRBJ1-1, with D hard to call. Germline loops: CDR1 LGHNT, CDR2 FRNRAP. The CDR3 runs to 12 residues. Deletions cut 2 bases from V and 8 bases from J, with 9 bases between. The chain's CDR3 is CASGLIGSEAFF. As DNA, the CDR3 is TGTGCTAGTGGTTTGATTGGATCCGAAGCTTTCTTT.

The CDR3 loop reads CASSQDLTGSMNTEAFF. DNA for the CDR3: TGCGCCAGCAGCCAAGACCTGACAGGGAGCATGAACACTGAAGCTTTCTTT. The chain employs TRBV4-1 and TRBJ1-1; 7 bases align to TRBD1. This CDR3 is 17 amino acids long. Germline V lookup: CDR1 MGHRA, CDR2 YSYEKL. V lost 0 bases, J lost 0 bases, and 7 bases stayed unmatched.

This rearrangement joins TRBV30 to TRBJ2-1, with TRBD2 matching 13 bases. CDR3 length equals 13 residues. From germline, CDR1 is GTSNPN and CDR2 SVGIG (reference sequence). The ends lost 8 bases at V and 6 bases at J; junction bases unmatched: 4. The CDR3 coding sequence is TGTGCCCGAGGACTAGCGGGAGTCAATGAGCAGTTCTTC. It encodes CARGLAGVNEQFF.

In this sample, this clone turned up a few times. The chain uses TRBV6-5 and TRBJ1-3; D is perhaps TRBD1 (5 bases). Germline assignment: CDR1 MNHEY and CDR2 SVGAGI. Trimming left V 5 bases short and J 1 base short, with 9 bases between. The CDR3 has 14 residues. CDR3 DNA sequence: TGTGCCAGCAGTCAGGACATTTCTGGAAACACCATATATTTT. It encodes CASSQDISGNTIYF.

The chain is built from TRBV11-1 and TRBJ2-3; D call uncertain. CDR1 SGHAT and CDR2 FQDESV come from the germline V gene (reference sequence). Between the trimmed V and J ends, which lost 1 base and 4 bases, there was a span of 6 bases. The CDR3 contains 13 residues. The CDR3 sequence is CASSLDVSDTQYF. The CDR3 nucleotides read TGTGCCAGCAGCTTAGATGTGTCAGATACGCAGTATTTT.

The rearrangement links TRBV6-5 to TRBJ2-7, with D uncertain. The germline gives CDR1 MNHEY, CDR2 SVGAGI. The CDR3 runs 13 residues. V was cut by 2 bases and J by 3 bases, with 8 bases left in between. The CDR3 nucleotides read TGTGCCAGCAGTTACGGTCGGTTCTACGAGCAGTACTTC. Translation: CASSYGRFYEQYF.

The chain combines TRBV23-1 with TRBJ2-2; either TRBD1 or TRBD2 may fit D (5 bases each). TRBV23-1 is treated as an ORF (open reading frame) with a function not yet certain. The CDR3 spans 15 residues. V gave up 7 bases and J gave up 5 bases, with 17 bases separating them. This chain's CDR3 is CASTPTGPETGELFF. The CDR3 DNA reads TGCGCCAGCACCCCCACGGGGCCCGAGACCGGGGAGCTGTTTTTT.

The chain employs TRBV18 and TRBJ1-2, with D hard to call. V dropped 2 bases and J dropped 4 bases, with 11 bases sitting between them. Germline lookup yields CDR1 KGHSH and CDR2 LQKENI. This CDR3 is 14 amino acids long. The CDR3 nucleotides are TGTGCCAGCTCACCAAGCCGGGAGGCCTATGGCTACACCTTC. It yields the protein CASSPSREAYGYTF.

The chain carries TRBV19 and TRBJ2-1; 7 positions match TRBD1. Germline values: CDR1 LNHDA, CDR2 SQIVND (reference sequence). This CDR3 has 15 residues. J was trimmed by 3 bases and V by 6 bases; bases with no gene match: 8. Here the CDR3 reads CASSPAGTDYNEQFF. For the CDR3, the DNA is TGTGCCAGTAGCCCCGCCGGGACAGACTACAATGAGCAGTTCTTC.